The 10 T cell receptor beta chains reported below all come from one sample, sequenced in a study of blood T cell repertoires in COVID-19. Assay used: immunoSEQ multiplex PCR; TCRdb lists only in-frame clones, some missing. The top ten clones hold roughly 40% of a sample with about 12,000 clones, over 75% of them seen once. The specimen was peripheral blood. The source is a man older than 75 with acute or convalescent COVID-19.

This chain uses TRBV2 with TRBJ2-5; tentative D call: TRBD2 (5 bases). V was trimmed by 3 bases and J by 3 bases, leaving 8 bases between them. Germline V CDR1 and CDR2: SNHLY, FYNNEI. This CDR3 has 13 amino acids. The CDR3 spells CASSEAREETQYF. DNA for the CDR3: TGTGCCAGCAGTGAGGCGCGGGAAGAGACCCAGTACTTC.

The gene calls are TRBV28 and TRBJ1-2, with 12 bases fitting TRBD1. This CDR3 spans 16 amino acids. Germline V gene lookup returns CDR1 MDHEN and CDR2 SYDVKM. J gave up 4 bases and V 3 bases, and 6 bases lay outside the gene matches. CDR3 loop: CASSFTGTGGSYGYTF. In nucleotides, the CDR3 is TGTGCCAGCAGTTTTACCGGGACAGGGGGCTCCTATGGCTACACCTTC.

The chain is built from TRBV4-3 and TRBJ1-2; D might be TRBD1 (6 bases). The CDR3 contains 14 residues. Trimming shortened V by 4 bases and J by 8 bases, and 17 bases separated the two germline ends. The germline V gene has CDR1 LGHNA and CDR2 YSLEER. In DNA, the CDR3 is TGCGCCAGCAGCCCATCTAACAGGGATTCAGGCTACACCTTC. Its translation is CASSPSNRDSGYTF.

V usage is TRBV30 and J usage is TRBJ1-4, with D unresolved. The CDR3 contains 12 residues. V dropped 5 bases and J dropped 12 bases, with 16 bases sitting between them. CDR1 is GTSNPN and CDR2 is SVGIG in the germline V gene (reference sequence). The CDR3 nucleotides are TGTGCCTGGGGTCCCTCTCAGGTGGAACTGTTTTTT. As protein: CAWGPSQVELFF.

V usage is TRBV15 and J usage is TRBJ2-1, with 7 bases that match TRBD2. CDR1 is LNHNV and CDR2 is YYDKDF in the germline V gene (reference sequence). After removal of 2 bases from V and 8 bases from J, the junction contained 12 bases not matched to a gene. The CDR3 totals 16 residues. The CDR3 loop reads CATSRRDYQTTYEQFF. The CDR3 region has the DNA TGTGCCACCAGCAGAAGGGACTACCAGACGACATATGAGCAGTTCTTC.

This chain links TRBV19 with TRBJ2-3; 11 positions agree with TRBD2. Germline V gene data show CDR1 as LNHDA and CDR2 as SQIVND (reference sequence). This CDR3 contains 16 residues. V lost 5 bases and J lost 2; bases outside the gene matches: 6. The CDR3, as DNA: TGTGCCAGTAGTTCGGTAGCGGGGGGGAACACAGATACGCAGTATTTT. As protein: CASSSVAGGNTDTQYF.

The DNA for the CDR3 is TGTGCCAGCAGCTTAGAAGGACTAGCGGGGGCACCGAGCTCCTACAATGAGCAGTTCTTC. Its protein product is CASSLEGLAGAPSSYNEQFF. This chain uses TRBV11-3 with TRBJ2-1, with 13 bases lining up with TRBD2. The V gene end was trimmed by 0 bases and the J gene end by 0 bases; junction bases not matched to a gene: 8. The CDR3 has 20 residues. Germline V gives CDR1 SGHNT, CDR2 YENEEA.

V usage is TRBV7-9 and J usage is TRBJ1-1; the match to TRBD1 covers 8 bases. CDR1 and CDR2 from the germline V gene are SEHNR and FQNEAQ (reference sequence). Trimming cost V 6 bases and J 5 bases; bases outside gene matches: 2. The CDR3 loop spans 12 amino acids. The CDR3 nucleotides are TGTGCCAGCAGGACAGGGGCGACTGAAGCTTTCTTT. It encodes CASRTGATEAFF.

The CDR3 here is CASSQDLVAGGQLETQYF. In DNA, the CDR3 is TGCGCCAGCAGCCAAGATTTGGTAGCGGGGGGGCAGCTAGAGACCCAGTACTTC. The chain has TRBV4-3 and TRBJ2-5; 11 nucleotides line up with TRBD2. Germline CDR1 is LGHNA and CDR2 is YSLEER. The CDR3 has 18 residues. Trimming took 0 bases from V and 4 from J; bases not matched to a gene: 10.

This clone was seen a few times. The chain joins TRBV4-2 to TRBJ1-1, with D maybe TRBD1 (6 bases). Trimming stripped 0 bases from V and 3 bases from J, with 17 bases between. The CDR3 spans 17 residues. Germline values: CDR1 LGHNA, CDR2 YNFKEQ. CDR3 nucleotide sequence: TGTGCCAGCAGCCAAGATGTGGTCAGGGGTTGGGACACTGAAGCTTTCTTT. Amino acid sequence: CASSQDVVRGWDTEAFF.